Listed here is a single TCR beta chain. PCR was performed a second time for about 6 to 12 cycles using a sample-barcoded 5' primer and a J-beta primer mix. MiXCR, run by TCRdb on the 5' RACE reads, gives a single entry per CDR3 protein. Seen here are roughly 1,800,000 distinct CDR3 sequences, roughly 49% observed once, and the top ten hold 2.1%. These data come from a study of blood T cells in healthy people across ages. Germline V lookup: CDR1 SGHAT, CDR2 FQNNGV. The V gene lost 4 bases and the J gene lost 7 bases, with 14 bases spanning the gap. The length of the CDR3 is 13 residues. The chain uses TRBV11-2 and TRBJ2-7, with D perhaps matching TRBD2 (6 bases). The sequenced sample consisted of blood. The source is a woman in her thirties or forties in good health. The CDR3 sequence: CASSSPLAGEQYF. CDR3 nucleotide sequence: TGTGCCAGCAGCTCACCACTAGCCGGAGAGCAGTACTTC. The full variable domain, in which reference TRBV11-2 and TRBJ2-7 provide the parts outside the CDR3, is EAGVAQSPRYKIIEKRQSVAFWCNPISGHATLYWYQQILGQGPKLLIQFQNNGVVDDSQLPKDRFSAERLKGVDSTLKIQPAKLEDSAVYLCASSSPLAGEQYFGPGTRLTVT.